This T cell receptor beta chain stems from a study of beta chain features in type 1 diabetes. The wider study: Over all samples combined, 107,917,701 sorted cells were examined.

Germline-derived CDR1 and CDR2 are LGHNT and FRNRAP. J was trimmed by 0 bases and V by 6 bases; bases with no gene match: 4. CDR3 size: 15 residues. Notes on this clone: No antigen is known for it.

Isolated RNA was reverse transcribed in full, so expressed TCRB transcripts were sequenced. Naive, central memory and regulatory T cell samples averaged approximately 3.9 million immunoSEQ reads each. This table comes from immunoSEQ multiplex PCR, and its TCRdb copy is limited to in-frame clones, with some not included. This sample has some 230,000 clones, with 9.6% found just once. Overall study results and limits: A closer apparent resemblance between naive, central memory and Treg TCRB repertoires was seen in patients than in healthy donors. TCRB CDR3s from Type 1 diabetes patients were moderately but significantly shorter in all four CD4+ subsets.

This chain uses TRBV12-5 with TRBJ1-2, with TRBD1 identical over 10 bases. The TCR was taken from a woman between 18 and 29 years old in good health. The sample taken for sequencing was naive CD4+ T cells from blood. CDR3 DNA: TGTGCTAGTGGACCGGGACAGGGGTCTAACTATGGCTACACCTTC. Translated, it gives CASGPGQGSNYGYTF.